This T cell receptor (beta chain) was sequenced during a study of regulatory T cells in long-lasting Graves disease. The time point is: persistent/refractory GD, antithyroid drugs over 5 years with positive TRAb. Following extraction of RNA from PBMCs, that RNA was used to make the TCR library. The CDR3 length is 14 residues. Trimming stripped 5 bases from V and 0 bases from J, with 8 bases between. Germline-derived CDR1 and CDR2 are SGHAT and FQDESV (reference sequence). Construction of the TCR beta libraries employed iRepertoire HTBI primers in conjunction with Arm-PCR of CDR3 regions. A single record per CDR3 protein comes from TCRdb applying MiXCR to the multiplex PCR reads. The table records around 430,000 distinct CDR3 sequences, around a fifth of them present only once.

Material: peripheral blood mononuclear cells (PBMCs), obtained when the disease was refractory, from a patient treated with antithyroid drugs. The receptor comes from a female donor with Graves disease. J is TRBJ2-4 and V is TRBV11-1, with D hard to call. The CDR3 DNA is TGTGCCAGCAGCCCCACAGAAGCCAAAAACATTCAGTACTTC. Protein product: CASSPTEAKNIQYF.